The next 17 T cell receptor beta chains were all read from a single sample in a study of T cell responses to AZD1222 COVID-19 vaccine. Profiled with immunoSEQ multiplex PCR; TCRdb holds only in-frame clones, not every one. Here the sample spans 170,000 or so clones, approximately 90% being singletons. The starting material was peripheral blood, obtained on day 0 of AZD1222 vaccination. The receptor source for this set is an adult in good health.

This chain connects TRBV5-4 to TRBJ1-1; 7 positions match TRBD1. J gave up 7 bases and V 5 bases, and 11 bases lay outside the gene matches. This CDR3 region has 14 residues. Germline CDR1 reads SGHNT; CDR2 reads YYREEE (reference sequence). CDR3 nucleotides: TGTGCCAGCAGTGTGGGGGACAGAAATGGTGAAGCTTTCTTT. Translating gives CASSVGDRNGEAFF.

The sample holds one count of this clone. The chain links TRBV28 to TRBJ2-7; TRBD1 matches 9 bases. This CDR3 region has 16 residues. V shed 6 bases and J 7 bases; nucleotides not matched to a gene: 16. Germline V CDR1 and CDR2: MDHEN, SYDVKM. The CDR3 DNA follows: TGTGCCAGCAGCCCTATCTTACAGGGGGCGGTGTGGGAGCAGTACTTC. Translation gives CASSPILQGAVWEQYF. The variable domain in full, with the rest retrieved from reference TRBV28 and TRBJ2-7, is DVKVTQSSRYLVKRTGEKVFLECVQDMDHENMFWYRQDPGLGLRLIYFSYDVKMKEKGDIPEGYSVSREKKERFSLILESASTNQTSMYLCASSPILQGAVWEQYFGPGTRLTVT.

This chain's CDR3 is CASSPTPQAYGYTF. In DNA, the CDR3 is TGTGCCAGCAGTCCCACCCCGCAAGCATATGGCTACACCTTC. The chain combines TRBV6-5 with TRBJ1-2; D gene uncertain. The CDR3 contains 14 residues. In germline, CDR1 is MNHEY, CDR2 SVGAGI. Trimming left V 5 bases short and J 5 bases short, with 15 bases between.

The CDR3 here is CASSDRDRGSYNEQFF. CDR3 DNA: TGTGCCAGCTCCGACCGGGACAGGGGGTCCTACAATGAGCAGTTCTTC. The chain joins TRBV7-9 to TRBJ2-1, with 11 bases fitting TRBD1. J lost 1 base, V lost 8 bases, and 7 bases had no gene match. The CDR3 contains 16 residues. Germline values: CDR1 SEHNR, CDR2 FQNEAQ (reference sequence).

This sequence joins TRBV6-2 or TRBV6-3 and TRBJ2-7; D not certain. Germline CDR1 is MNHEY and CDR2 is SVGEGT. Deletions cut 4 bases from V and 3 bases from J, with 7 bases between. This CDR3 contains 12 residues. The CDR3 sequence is CASSWSLYEQYF. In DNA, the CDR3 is TGTGCCAGCAGTTGGAGCCTCTACGAGCAGTACTTC.

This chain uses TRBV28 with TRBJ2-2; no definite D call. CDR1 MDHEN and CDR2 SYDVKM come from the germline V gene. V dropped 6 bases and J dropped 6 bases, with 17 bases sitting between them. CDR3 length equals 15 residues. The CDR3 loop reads CASSTDGVVSGELFF. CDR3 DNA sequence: TGTGCCAGCAGCACGGACGGTGTGGTGTCCGGGGAGCTGTTTTTT.

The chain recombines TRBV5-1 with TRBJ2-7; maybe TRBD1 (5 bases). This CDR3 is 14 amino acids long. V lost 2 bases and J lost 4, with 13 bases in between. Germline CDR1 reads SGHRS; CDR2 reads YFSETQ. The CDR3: CASSLNKGAYEQYF. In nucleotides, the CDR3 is TGCGCCAGCAGCTTAAATAAAGGGGCTTACGAGCAGTACTTC.

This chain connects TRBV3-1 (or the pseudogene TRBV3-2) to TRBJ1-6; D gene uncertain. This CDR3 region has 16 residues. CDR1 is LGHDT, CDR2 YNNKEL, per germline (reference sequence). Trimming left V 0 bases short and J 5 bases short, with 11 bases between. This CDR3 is CASSQDAAANNSPLHF. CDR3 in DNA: TGTGCCAGCAGCCAAGATGCGGCAGCGAATAATTCACCCCTCCACTTT.

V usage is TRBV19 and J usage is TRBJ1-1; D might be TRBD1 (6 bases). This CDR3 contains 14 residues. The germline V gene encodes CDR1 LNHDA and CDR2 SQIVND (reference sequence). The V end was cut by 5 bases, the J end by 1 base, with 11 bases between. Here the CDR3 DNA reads TGTGCCAGTAGTTCCAACAGGGCGAACACTGAAGCTTTCTTT. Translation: CASSSNRANTEAFF.

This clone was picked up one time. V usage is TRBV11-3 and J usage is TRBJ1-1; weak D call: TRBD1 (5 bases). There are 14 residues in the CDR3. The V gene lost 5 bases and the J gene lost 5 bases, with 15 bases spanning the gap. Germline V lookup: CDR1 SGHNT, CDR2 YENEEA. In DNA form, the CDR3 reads TGTGCCAGCAGCCATAACCAGGGTCGGACTGAAGCTTTCTTT. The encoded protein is CASSHNQGRTEAFF.

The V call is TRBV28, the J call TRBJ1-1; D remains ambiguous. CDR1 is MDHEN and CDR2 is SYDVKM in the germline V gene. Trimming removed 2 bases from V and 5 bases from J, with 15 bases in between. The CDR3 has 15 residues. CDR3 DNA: TGTGCCAGCAGTTTAGCTCGTGGAGGAGCGACTGAAGCTTTCTTT. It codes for CASSLARGGATEAFF.

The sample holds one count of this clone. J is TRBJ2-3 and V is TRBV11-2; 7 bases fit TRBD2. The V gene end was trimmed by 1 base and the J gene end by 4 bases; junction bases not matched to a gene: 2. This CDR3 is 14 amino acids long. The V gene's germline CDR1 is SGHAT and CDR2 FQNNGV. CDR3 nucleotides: TGTGCCAGCAGCTTAGGGGCGGGAGCAGATACGCAGTATTTT. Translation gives CASSLGAGADTQYF.

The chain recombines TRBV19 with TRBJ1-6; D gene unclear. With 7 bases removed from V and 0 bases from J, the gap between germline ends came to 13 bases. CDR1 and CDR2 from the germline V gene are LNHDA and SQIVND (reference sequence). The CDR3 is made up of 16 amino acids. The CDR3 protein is CASKPGGSSYNSPLHF. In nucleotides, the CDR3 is TGTGCCAGTAAACCTGGCGGTAGCTCCTATAATTCACCCCTCCACTTT.

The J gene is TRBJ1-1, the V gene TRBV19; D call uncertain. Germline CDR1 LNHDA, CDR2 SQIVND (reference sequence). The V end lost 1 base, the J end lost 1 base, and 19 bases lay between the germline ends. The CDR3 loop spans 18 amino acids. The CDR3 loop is CASSIARGGQPRNTEAFF. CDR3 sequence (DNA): TGTGCCAGTAGTATAGCCCGAGGTGGGCAACCTAGGAACACTGAAGCTTTCTTT.

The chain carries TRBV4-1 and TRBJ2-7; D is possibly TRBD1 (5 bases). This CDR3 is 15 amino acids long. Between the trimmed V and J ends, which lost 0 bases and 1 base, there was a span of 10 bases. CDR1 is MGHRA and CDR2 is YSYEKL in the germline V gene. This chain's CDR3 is CASSQEPQGSYEQYF. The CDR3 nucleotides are TGCGCCAGCAGCCAAGAACCCCAGGGTTCCTACGAGCAGTACTTC.

The CDR3 loop is CASSLGSYNEQFF. For the CDR3, the DNA is TGTGCCAGCAGTTTAGGTAGCTACAATGAGCAGTTCTTC. This rearrangement joins TRBV27 to TRBJ2-1; D uncertain. The CDR3 covers 13 residues. Germline CDR1 and CDR2: MNHEY and SMNVEV (reference sequence). V shed 2 bases and J shed 3 bases, with 5 bases lying between them.

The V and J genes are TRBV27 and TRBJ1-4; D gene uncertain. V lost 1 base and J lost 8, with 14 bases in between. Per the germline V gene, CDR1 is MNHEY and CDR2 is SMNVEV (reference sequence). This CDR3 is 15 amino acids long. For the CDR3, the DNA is TGTGCCAGCAGTTTATACCGGGAGGGTGGCGAAAAACTGTTTTTT. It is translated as CASSLYREGGEKLFF.